These 11 T cell receptor beta chains came from one sample sequenced in a study of shared clonotypes between healthy human individuals (dated by TCRdb to the early 2020s). To prepare the library, the immunoSEQ multiplex PCR assay was applied. The source is immuneACCESS, and TCRdb retained only in-frame sequences with V and J called. Part of the clones is not carried over; for the studies checked, unresolved V genes explain less than half of this, and the remainder is unexplained. Within this sample are a few million clones, with around nine tenths of them counted one time only. Around 0.14% of the sample is in the top ten clones. Material for sequencing was naive CD4+ T cells sorted from blood. The cell subset or site label corresponds to: CD45RA+ positively selected. All receptors come from a man between 18 and 35 years old in good health.

The chain combines TRBV29-1 with TRBJ2-5; possibly TRBD2 for D (6 bases). Germline V lookup: CDR1 SQVTM, CDR2 ANQGSEA. The CDR3 runs 16 residues. V was shortened by 4 bases and J by 5 bases, with 23 bases between the two germline ends. CDR3 amino acids: CSVAPNGGLEGETQYF. The DNA of the CDR3 is TGCAGCGTTGCCCCTAACGGAGGGCTCGAAGGGGAGACCCAGTACTTC.

The rearrangement links TRBV9 to TRBJ1-1, with D perhaps matching TRBD1 (6 bases). Germline V gene data show CDR1 as SGDLS and CDR2 as YYNGEE. The CDR3 contains 13 residues. Trimming shortened V by 0 bases and J by 5 bases, and 8 bases separated the two germline ends. This chain's CDR3 is CASSVEQGTEAFF. The CDR3 coding sequence is TGTGCCAGCAGCGTAGAGCAGGGGACTGAAGCTTTCTTT. The variable domain in full, completed from reference TRBV9 and TRBJ1-1, reads DSGVTQTPKHLITATGQRVTLRCSPRSGDLSVYWYQQSLDQGLQFLIQYYNGEERAKGNILERFSAQQFPDLHSELNLSSLELGDSALYFCASSVEQGTEAFFGQGTRLTVV.

The V gene is TRBV5-4, the J gene TRBJ1-2, with TRBD1 matching 12 bases. The CDR3 spans 18 residues. CDR1 is SGHNT, CDR2 YYREEE, per germline (reference sequence). Trimming at V came to 4 bases and at J to 4 bases, leaving 14 bases not matched to a gene. CDR3 bases: TGTGCCAGCAGCCAACTAAACCGAGGGACAGGGGGCTCCTATGGCTACACCTTC. Translation: CASSQLNRGTGGSYGYTF.

This rearrangement joins TRBV7-6 to TRBJ2-7, with 7 positions matching TRBD1. Per germline, CDR1 SGHVS and CDR2 FNYEAQ. This CDR3 is 15 amino acids long. The V gene end was trimmed by 3 bases and the J gene end by 4 bases; junction bases not matched to a gene: 9. The CDR3 region has the DNA TGTGCCAGCAGCTTCCAGACAGGGCCTTTTTACGAGCAGTACTTC. Translated: CASSFQTGPFYEQYF.

The genes are TRBV10-2 and TRBJ1-2; 9 nucleotides agree with TRBD1. CDR3 length equals 15 residues. Germline trimming cut 4 bases from V and 2 bases from J; bases unmatched to any gene: 5. CDR1 and CDR2 from the germline V gene are WSHSY and SAAADI. DNA for the CDR3: TGCGCCAGCAGTGTTGGGACAGGGACAAACTATGGCTACACCTTC. Translated: CASSVGTGTNYGYTF.

The chain combines TRBV5-4 with TRBJ2-4; no firm D call. Germline V CDR1 and CDR2: SGHNT, YYREEE (reference sequence). V shed 0 bases and J shed 0 bases, with 7 bases lying between them. The CDR3 contains 15 residues. The CDR3 sequence is CASSLGGEAKNIQYF. In DNA, the CDR3 is TGTGCCAGCAGCTTGGGCGGTGAAGCCAAAAACATTCAGTACTTC.

CDR3 bases: TGTGCCAGCAGCTTTGCCGGGACTAGCGGGGATCCAGCCAAAAACATTCAGTACTTC. It encodes CASSFAGTSGDPAKNIQYF. This chain links TRBV7-8 with TRBJ2-4; 13 bases match TRBD2. CDR3 size: 19 residues. Per germline, CDR1 SGHVS and CDR2 FQNEAQ. V lost 3 bases, J lost 0 bases, and 8 bases stayed unmatched.

This clone was observed once. The V call is TRBV19, the J call TRBJ2-5; possibly TRBD2 for D (5 bases). This CDR3 spans 15 amino acids. The germline V gene encodes CDR1 LNHDA and CDR2 SQIVND (reference sequence). Trimming cost V 5 bases and J 1 base, with 14 bases left between them. CDR3 DNA: TGTGCCAGTAGTGCCAGACTAAAGATCCAAGAGACCCAGTACTTC. Translation: CASSARLKIQETQYF.

This rearrangement joins TRBV29-1 to TRBJ2-5, with D tentatively TRBD2 (5 bases). The CDR3 contains 13 residues. The V gene's germline CDR1 is SQVTM and CDR2 ANQGSEA. With 6 bases removed from V and 4 bases from J, the gap between germline ends came to 15 bases. The CDR3 sequence is CSVRRGRGETQYF. CDR3 sequence (DNA): TGCAGCGTACGCAGAGGGAGAGGAGAGACCCAGTACTTC.

The V call is TRBV10-1, the J call TRBJ2-5; 14 bases are a match to TRBD2. V lost 0 bases to trimming and J lost 0 bases; unmatched junction nucleotides: 12. The germline gives CDR1 WNHNN, CDR2 SYGVQD (reference sequence). CDR3 size: 21 residues. This CDR3 reads CASSESDFGLAGGRYQETQYF. The CDR3, as DNA: TGCGCCAGCAGTGAGTCAGACTTTGGACTAGCGGGGGGTAGGTACCAAGAGACCCAGTACTTC.

To note about this clone: Other nucleotide sequences in the sample specify the same CDR3. The gene calls are TRBV28 and TRBJ1-2; perhaps TRBD1 as D (6 bases). CDR1 MDHEN and CDR2 SYDVKM come from the germline V gene. The V gene lost 5 bases and the J gene lost 5 bases, with 12 bases spanning the gap. CDR3 length: 13 amino acids. The CDR3 reads CASSLDRNYGYTF. The DNA of the CDR3 is TGTGCCAGCAGTCTGGACAGAAATTATGGCTACACCTTC.